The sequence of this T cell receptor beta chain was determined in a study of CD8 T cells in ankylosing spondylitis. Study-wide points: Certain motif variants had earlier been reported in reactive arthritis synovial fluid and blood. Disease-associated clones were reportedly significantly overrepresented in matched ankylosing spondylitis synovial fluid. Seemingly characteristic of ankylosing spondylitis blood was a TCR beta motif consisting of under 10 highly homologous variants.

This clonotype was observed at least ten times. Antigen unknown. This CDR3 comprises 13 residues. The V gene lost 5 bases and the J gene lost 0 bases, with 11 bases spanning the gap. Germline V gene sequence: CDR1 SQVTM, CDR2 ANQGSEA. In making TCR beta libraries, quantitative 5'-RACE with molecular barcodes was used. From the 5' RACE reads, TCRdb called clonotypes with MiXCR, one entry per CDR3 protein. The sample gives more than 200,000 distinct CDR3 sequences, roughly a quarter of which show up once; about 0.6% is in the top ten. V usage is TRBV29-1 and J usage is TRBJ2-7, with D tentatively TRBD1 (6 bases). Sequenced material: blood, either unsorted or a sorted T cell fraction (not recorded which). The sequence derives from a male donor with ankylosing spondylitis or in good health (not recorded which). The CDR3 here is CSVMDSPSYEQYF. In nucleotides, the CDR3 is TGCAGCGTTATGGACAGCCCCTCCTACGAGCAGTACTTC.